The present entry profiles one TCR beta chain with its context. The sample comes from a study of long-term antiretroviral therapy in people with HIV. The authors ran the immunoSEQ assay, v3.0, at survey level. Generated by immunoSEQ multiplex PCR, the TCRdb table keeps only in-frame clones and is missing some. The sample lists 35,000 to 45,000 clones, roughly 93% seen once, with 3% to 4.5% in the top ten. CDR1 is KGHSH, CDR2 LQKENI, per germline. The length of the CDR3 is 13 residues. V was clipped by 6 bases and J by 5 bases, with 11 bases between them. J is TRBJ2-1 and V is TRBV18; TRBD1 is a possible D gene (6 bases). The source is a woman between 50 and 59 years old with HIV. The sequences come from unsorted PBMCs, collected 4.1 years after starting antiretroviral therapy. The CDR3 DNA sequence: TGTGCCAGCTCGACGGACAGCAACAATGAGCAGTTCTTC. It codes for CASSTDSNNEQFF.